The 21 T cell receptor beta chains given below trace back to one sample, sequenced in a study of control samples from healthy donors and cancer patients. Sequenced by immunoSEQ multiplex PCR; TCRdb stores in-frame clones only, minus some. The sample includes around 110,000 clones, around 90% seen only once; the top ten take over 2%. Sequencing used blood. The receptors come from a woman aged 70-85 years in good health.

This clone showed up just once. The V and J genes are TRBV6-1 and TRBJ1-5; a possible D gene is TRBD1 (5 bases). V was clipped by 4 bases and J by 3 bases, with 22 bases between them. Per germline, CDR1 MNHNS and CDR2 SASEGT. CDR3 length: 18 amino acids. CDR3 in DNA: TGTGCCAGCAGTGGGGGGGGATCCGCAGTACCTAACAATCAGCCCCAGCATTTT. Amino acids: CASSGGGSAVPNNQPQHF.

The chain joins TRBV3-1 (or the pseudogene TRBV3-2) to TRBJ2-7; D may correspond to TRBD1 or TRBD2 (5 bases each). The length of the CDR3 is 14 residues. V was pared by 4 bases and J by 1 base, with 11 bases between. The germline gives CDR1 LGHDT, CDR2 YNNKEL (reference sequence). This CDR3 is CASSRTRESYEQYF. CDR3 in DNA: TGTGCCAGCAGCCGGACCAGGGAGTCCTACGAGCAGTACTTC.

This clone was recorded once. This rearrangement joins TRBV19 to TRBJ1-4, with unresolved D. The CDR3 contains 10 residues. The germline V and J ends were trimmed by 8 bases and 7 bases, with 5 bases remaining between them. Germline V lookup: CDR1 LNHDA, CDR2 SQIVND (reference sequence). The CDR3, as DNA: TGTGCCAGTTTGACTGAAAAACTGTTTTTT. The encoded protein is CASLTEKLFF.

The rearrangement links TRBV24-1 to TRBJ2-7; no clear D. Per germline, CDR1 KGHDR and CDR2 SFDVKD. The CDR3 is made up of 14 amino acids. Trimming stripped 3 bases from V and 4 bases from J, with 12 bases between. Here the CDR3 reads CATSDARRPYEQYF. In DNA, the CDR3 is TGTGCCACCAGTGATGCGCGAAGGCCATACGAGCAGTACTTC.

This clone was counted once. The chain uses TRBV11-2 and TRBJ1-1; D remains ambiguous. The CDR3 is 13 amino acids. Trimming removed 4 bases from V and 6 bases from J, with 12 bases in between. Per the germline V gene, CDR1 is SGHAT and CDR2 is FQNNGV. The CDR3 DNA reads as TGTGCCAGCAGCTCACGGGTGGATTCTGAAGCTTTCTTT. Translation gives CASSSRVDSEAFF.

The chain combines TRBV29-1 with TRBJ2-7; D ambiguous. Looked up from germline, CDR1 is SQVTM and CDR2 is ANQGSEA. The CDR3 sequence is 13 residues long. Trimming stripped 0 bases from V and 2 bases from J, with 8 bases between. CDR3 loop: CSVEDPGTYEQYF. In DNA form, the CDR3 reads TGCAGCGTTGAAGATCCCGGCACCTACGAGCAGTACTTC.

The CDR3 DNA reads as TGTGCCACCGGCGGGAGCAAGGACAGGAGCAATCAGCCCCAGCATTTT. This encodes CATGGSKDRSNQPQHF. The chain links TRBV24-1 to TRBJ1-5; 7 bases are shared with TRBD1. This CDR3 is 16 amino acids long. The germline CDR1 and CDR2 sequences are KGHDR and SFDVKD. J was trimmed by 1 base and V by 9 bases; bases with no gene match: 11.

The CDR3 DNA follows: TGTGCCAGCAGCCCCCGAGGCATTAGCGGGGGGTACAATGAGCAGTTCTTC. Protein: CASSPRGISGGYNEQFF. V and J are TRBV11-2 and TRBJ2-1; TRBD2 aligns across 10 bases. The CDR3 runs to 17 residues. J gave up 4 bases and V 5 bases, and 11 bases lay outside the gene matches. Germline CDR1 SGHAT, CDR2 FQNNGV.

About this clone: The junction differs from germline at one of its ends, possibly a read error. The chain couples TRBV19 to TRBJ1-2, with D tentatively TRBD1 (5 bases). The CDR3 length is 14 residues. Germline V lookup: CDR1 LNHDA, CDR2 SQIVND (reference sequence). CDR3: CASSPQVGPYGCTF. In DNA, the CDR3 is TGTGCCAGTAGTCCGCAGGTGGGACCCTATGGCTGCACCTTC.

The chain combines TRBV15 with TRBJ2-5; D possibly corresponds to TRBD2 (5 bases). The CDR3 spans 13 residues. V was shortened by 1 base and J by 4 bases, with 7 bases between the two germline ends. Germline loops: CDR1 LNHNV, CDR2 YYDKDF (reference sequence). The DNA of the CDR3 is TGTGCCACCAGCAGAGTAGGAGGAGAGACCCAGTACTTC. This sequence encodes CATSRVGGETQYF.

The rearrangement uses TRBV11-3 and TRBJ2-5; D gene unclear. Between the trimmed V and J ends, which lost 5 bases and 8 bases, there was a span of 18 bases. The germline V gene encodes CDR1 SGHNT and CDR2 YENEEA. This CDR3 has 14 residues. CDR3 bases: TGTGCCAGCAGCCGCGACGATACCAAGAGTACCCAGTACTTC. It yields the protein CASSRDDTKSTQYF.

V gene TRBV5-6 combines with J gene TRBJ1-1; no firm D call. Trimming left V 4 bases short and J 7 bases short, with 11 bases between. This CDR3 spans 12 amino acids. CDR1 and CDR2 from the germline V gene are SGHDT and YYEEEE. The CDR3 here is CASSAGNGEAFF. DNA of the CDR3: TGTGCCAGCAGCGCGGGTAACGGTGAAGCTTTCTTT.

The chain recombines TRBV4-1 with TRBJ2-7; 7 nucleotides align to TRBD1. The V gene end was trimmed by 0 bases and the J gene end by 2 bases; junction bases not matched to a gene: 7. The CDR3 runs 16 residues. Looked up from germline, CDR1 is MGHRA and CDR2 is YSYEKL. CDR3: CASSQEGTGVAYEQYF. The CDR3 DNA reads as TGCGCCAGCAGCCAAGAAGGAACAGGGGTGGCCTACGAGCAGTACTTC.

This chain uses TRBV2 with TRBJ1-6; a possible D gene is TRBD1 (5 bases). V gave up 6 bases and J gave up 2 bases, with 14 bases separating them. Germline V lookup: CDR1 SNHLY, CDR2 FYNNEI. This CDR3 contains 16 residues. CDR3 in amino acids: CASRLGAGPYNSPLHF. As DNA, the CDR3 is TGTGCCAGCAGATTGGGTGCGGGGCCCTATAATTCACCCCTCCACTTT.

The gene calls are TRBV11-2 and TRBJ1-6; no definite D call. CDR3 length: 14 amino acids. Germline CDR1 is SGHAT and CDR2 is FQNNGV. V lost 1 base and J lost 5, with 6 bases in between. The CDR3 region is CASSLGQHNSPLHF. CDR3 nucleotides: TGTGCCAGCAGCTTAGGGCAGCATAATTCACCCCTCCACTTT. Full variable domain (remainder filled in from reference TRBV11-2 and TRBJ1-6): EAGVAQSPRYKIIEKRQSVAFWCNPISGHATLYWYQQILGQGPKLLIQFQNNGVVDDSQLPKDRFSAERLKGVDSTLKIQPAKLEDSAVYLCASSLGQHNSPLHFGNGTRLTVT.

This clone was counted only a few times. This chain links TRBV5-1 with TRBJ2-6; unclear D gene. The germline V gene has CDR1 SGHRS and CDR2 YFSETQ. The ends were cut back, 1 base at V and 1 base at J, with 21 bases in the middle. The CDR3 has 20 amino acids. In DNA, the CDR3 is TGCGCCAGCAGCTTGAATGATCAGGTGATTCGAGAGTCTGGGGCCAACGTCCTGACTTTC. Protein: CASSLNDQVIRESGANVLTF.

V is TRBV10-3 and J is TRBJ1-1, with D perhaps TRBD1 (6 bases). The ends were cut back, 3 bases at V and 8 bases at J, with 16 bases in the middle. The CDR3 has 14 residues. Looked up from germline, CDR1 is ENHRY and CDR2 is SYGVKD. CDR3 sequence: CAISEIQGNEEAFF. In nucleotides, the CDR3 is TGTGCCATCAGTGAAATTCAGGGGAATGAGGAAGCTTTCTTT.

This sequence joins TRBV3-1 (or the pseudogene TRBV3-2) and TRBJ2-5; D is uncertain. The CDR3 length is 12 residues. Germline-derived CDR1 and CDR2 are LGHDT and YNNKEL (reference sequence). V was cut by 3 bases and J by 5 bases, with 7 bases left in between. CDR3 loop: CASSHRTETQYF. The CDR3 DNA reads as TGTGCCAGCAGCCACCGGACGGAGACCCAGTACTTC.

CDR3 residues: CASSSRTGATNEKLFF. As DNA, the CDR3 is TGTGCCAGCAGCTCCCGGACGGGCGCAACTAATGAAAAACTGTTTTTT. V and J are TRBV7-9 and TRBJ1-4; D remains ambiguous. This CDR3 is built from 16 residues. Germline V lookup: CDR1 SEHNR, CDR2 FQNEAQ (reference sequence). The V gene lost 4 bases and the J gene lost 0 bases, with 12 bases spanning the gap.

This clone has a single count. The rearrangement links TRBV2 to TRBJ1-2; a possible D gene is TRBD1 (6 bases). Germline V gene data show CDR1 as SNHLY and CDR2 as FYNNEI. V shed 10 bases and J shed 8 bases, with 17 bases lying between them. The CDR3 spans 12 residues. In DNA form, the CDR3 reads TGTGCCACCAGGAAGGGGGAGAGGGGCTACACCTTC. The encoded protein is CATRKGERGYTF. Based on the CDR3 plus reference TRBV2 and TRBJ1-2, the full variable domain is EPEVTQTPSHQVTQMGQEVILRCVPISNHLYFYWYRQILGQKVEFLVSFYNNEISEKSEIFDDQFSVERPDGSNFTLKIRSTKLEDSAMYFCATRKGERGYTFGSGTRLTVV.

With regard to this clone: Sequence at one end of the junction differs from germline and may be a read error. The same CDR3 can be traced to other DNA sequences in this sample. DNA for the CDR3: TGTGCCAGTAGCTTAGCGGGACAGGGGACGCGCTATGGCTACACCTTC. Protein: CASSLAGQGTRYGYTF. This chain connects TRBV7-8 to TRBJ1-2, with 10 bases identical to TRBD1. This CDR3 region has 16 residues. From germline, CDR1 is SGHVS and CDR2 FQNEAQ.